This TCR beta chain was found in a study of regulatory T cells in long-lasting Graves disease. CDR3 regions were amplified by Arm-PCR using iRepertoire HTBI primers to build TCR beta libraries. TCRdb reanalysed the multiplex PCR reads using MiXCR and keeps one entry per CDR3 protein. The sample records approximately 460,000 distinct CDR3 sequences, about a sixth being singletons. There are many counts of this clonotype. Time point defined: newly diagnosed GD, antithyroid drugs for less than 3 months. Making the TCR library involved RNA that had been extracted from PBMCs. V lost 0 bases, J lost 6 bases, and 8 bases lay in between. From germline, CDR1 is LGHNA and CDR2 YNFKEQ. This CDR3 region has 14 residues. The same specimen was also included in a second study, on T cells in Graves' hyperthyroidism and ophthalmopathy.

The rearrangement uses TRBV4-2 and TRBJ2-2, with D perhaps TRBD1 or TRBD2 (5 bases each). The sequence came from a woman under 40 with Graves disease. The sequenced sample was peripheral blood mononuclear cells (PBMCs), obtained at new diagnosis, from a patient treated with antithyroid drugs. The CDR3 coding sequence is TGTGCCAGCAGCCAAGATCGGGGCGCCGGGGAGCTGTTTTTT. Residues: CASSQDRGAGELFF.